The present TCR beta chain was sequenced within a study of PD-1 blockade in mismatch repair-deficient tumors. Study results and caveats: Tumor-resident clones, often absent from pretreatment blood, expanded after pembrolizumab and then contracted.

The repertoire was sequenced with immunoSEQ multiplex PCR; TCRdb's copy has only in-frame clones and lacks some. Here the sample spans about 68,000 clones, 70% to 85% being singletons. In the case of this clone: Antigen specificity is unknown.

With 4 bases removed from V and 4 bases from J, the gap between germline ends came to 8 bases. The germline V gene has CDR1 SGHVS and CDR2 FNYEAQ. The CDR3 is made up of 13 amino acids. This sequence originates from an adult with mismatch repair-deficient cancer. The rearrangement uses TRBV7-6 and TRBJ1-5; D remains unclear. Here the sequenced sample was peripheral blood, taken 2 weeks after starting pembrolizumab. The CDR3 DNA is TGTGCCAGCAGCTCGGAGTTTAATCAGCCCCAGCATTTT. Protein: CASSSEFNQPQHF.